What follows is one T cell receptor (beta chain) and its context. The use of a sample-barcoded 5' primer and a J-beta primer mix characterized a second PCR of roughly 7 to 11 cycles. TCRdb re-derived calls from the 5' RACE reads in MiXCR, one entry per CDR3 protein. This sample has 710,000 or so distinct CDR3 sequences, with about a fifth found just once. The data belong to a study of blood T cells in healthy people across ages. The sample consisted of blood. The receptor's source is a man aged 65-85 years in good health.

CDR3 sequence (DNA): TGTGCCAGCCTTCAAGGGGATTACGAGCAGTACTTC. Its protein is CASLQGDYEQYF. This chain connects TRBV7-9 to TRBJ2-7; D possibly corresponds to TRBD1 (5 bases). The CDR3 covers 12 residues. Germline values: CDR1 SEHNR, CDR2 FQNEAQ (reference sequence). V was pared by 8 bases and J by 4 bases, with 12 bases between.